This T cell receptor (beta chain) appears in the sequencing data of a study of CD8 T cells in Susac syndrome. Sequencing of TCR beta, carried out with a high-throughput approach, was applied to CD8+ and CD4+ T cells from the blood. The authors negatively isolated CD8+ and CD4+ T cells and FACS-enriched TEMRA cells. RNA totalling about 0.45 to 1 ug underwent reverse transcription with random hexamers. TCRdb passed the immunoSEQ multiplex PCR reads through MiXCR, listing each CDR3 protein once. The data hold about 200,000 distinct CDR3 sequences, with just under 95% observed a single time. The CDR3 is 14 residues long. V gave up 2 bases and J gave up 1 base, with 7 bases separating them.

The chain joins TRBV12-3 or TRBV12-4 to TRBJ2-3; D uncertain. This sequence was found in a human donor with multiple sclerosis. The sample consisted of CD4+ T cells from PBMCs. CDR3 sequence reads: CASSLQQGTDTQYF. Here the CDR3 DNA reads TGTGCCAGCAGTTTACAGCAGGGCACAGATACGCAGTATTTT.